The 11 T cell receptor beta chains presented below share a single source sample, sequenced in a study of identifying expanded T cells in peripheral blood. The data were produced by immunoSEQ multiplex PCR, yet TCRdb's version contains in-frame clones alone and is incomplete. In the table there are under 100,000 clones, approximately 81% of which are singletons. The source material was blood. The receptors originated from a person aged 18 to 69 in good health.

The chain joins TRBV20-1 to TRBJ2-1, with a tentative D call TRBD1 (5 bases). Trimming took 1 base from V and 8 from J, leaving 6 bases between them. The CDR3 covers 11 residues. Germline V lookup: CDR1 DFQATT, CDR2 SNEGSKA (reference sequence). This CDR3 is CSARAGHEQFF. CDR3 DNA: TGCAGTGCTAGAGCAGGGCATGAGCAGTTCTTC.

V gene TRBV6-1 combines with J gene TRBJ2-1; D is ambiguous. The CDR3 runs to 12 residues. Germline assignment: CDR1 MNHNS and CDR2 SASEGT. The V end lost 2 bases, the J end lost 6 bases, and 5 bases lay between the germline ends. The CDR3 DNA is TGTGCCAGCAGTGAAACCCTCAATGAGCAGTTCTTC. Protein product: CASSETLNEQFF.

This chain connects TRBV9 to TRBJ2-3, with a tentative D call TRBD1 (5 bases). This CDR3 is built from 14 residues. Germline V gene sequence: CDR1 SGDLS, CDR2 YYNGEE. Trimming stripped 4 bases from V and 1 base from J, with 10 bases between. CDR3 region: CASSLTARTDTQYF. The CDR3 DNA follows: TGTGCCAGCAGCCTGACAGCACGCACAGATACGCAGTATTTT.

The rearrangement uses TRBV5-1 and TRBJ2-1, with 7 bases identical to TRBD1. There are 15 residues in the CDR3. Losses at the gene ends were 4 bases for V and 5 bases for J; bases not matched to a gene: 9. Per the germline V gene, CDR1 is SGHRS and CDR2 is YFSETQ. The CDR3 region is CASSRTGTANNEQFF. The CDR3 region has the DNA TGCGCCAGCAGCCGAACAGGGACAGCGAACAATGAGCAGTTCTTC.

In its sample, this clone was seen a few times. The chain couples TRBV25-1 to TRBJ1-1; D ambiguous. V was clipped by 8 bases and J by 1 base, with 5 bases between them. The CDR3 has 11 amino acids. Per the germline V gene, CDR1 is MGHDK and CDR2 is SYGVNS. This chain's CDR3 is CASLRNTEAFF. The CDR3, as DNA: TGTGCCAGCTTGAGGAACACTGAAGCTTTCTTT.

The chain couples TRBV5-1 to TRBJ2-3; D could derive from TRBD1 or TRBD2 (5 bases each). This CDR3 has 14 amino acids. The germline V gene encodes CDR1 SGHRS and CDR2 YFSETQ. The V gene lost 0 bases and the J gene lost 6 bases, with 11 bases spanning the gap. The CDR3 DNA reads TGCGCCAGCAGCTTGGGAGGGACCTACGATACGCAGTATTTT. Protein product: CASSLGGTYDTQYF.

This chain joins TRBV7-3 and TRBJ1-2; D is uncertain. This CDR3 is built from 13 residues. The germline CDR1 and CDR2 sequences are SGHTA and FQGTGA. Trimming left V 4 bases short and J 7 bases short, with 13 bases between. The CDR3 DNA reads TGTGCCAGCAGCTCTAACTCTCTTTCTGGCTACACCTTC. Residues: CASSSNSLSGYTF.

The chain combines TRBV5-4 with TRBJ1-1; the D is unclear. Trimming took off 2 bases at V and 1 base at J, with 6 bases between the two ends. CDR3 length: 13 amino acids. Germline V lookup: CDR1 SGHNT, CDR2 YYREEE (reference sequence). The CDR3 protein is CASSFSENTEAFF. The CDR3 DNA sequence: TGTGCCAGCAGCTTTTCGGAGAACACTGAAGCTTTCTTT. The complete variable domain, with remaining parts taken from reference TRBV5-4 and TRBJ1-1, reads ETGVTQSPTHLIKTRGQQVTLRCSSQSGHNTVSWYQQALGQGPQFIFQYYREEENGRGNFPPRFSGLQFPNYSSELNVNALELDDSALYLCASSFSENTEAFFGQGTRLTVV.

This sequence joins TRBV7-2 and TRBJ1-1; D is unresolved. V dropped 3 bases and J dropped 3 bases, with 14 bases sitting between them. This CDR3 spans 15 amino acids. CDR1 and CDR2 (germline): SGHTA, FQGNSA. As DNA, the CDR3 is TGTGCCAGCAGCTTTATCTCAGGCATGGACACTGAAGCTTTCTTT. Amino acids: CASSFISGMDTEAFF.

The sample holds one count of this clone. The V call is TRBV27, the J call TRBJ2-1, with TRBD1 identical over 10 bases. CDR1 is MNHEY and CDR2 is SMNVEV in the germline V gene (reference sequence). After removal of 3 bases from V and 5 bases from J, the junction contained 4 bases not matched to a gene. CDR3 length: 15 residues. This CDR3 is CASSFWGQGNNEQFF. The CDR3 region has the DNA TGTGCCAGCAGTTTCTGGGGACAGGGGAACAATGAGCAGTTCTTC.

The chain combines TRBV4-3 with TRBJ2-7; D may be TRBD1 (6 bases). Trimming pared 0 bases from V and 3 bases from J, leaving 12 bases between. CDR3 length: 15 residues. Germline assignment: CDR1 LGHNA and CDR2 YSLEER. DNA for the CDR3: TGCGCCAGCAGCCAAGAACGAAGGGGACACTACGAGCAGTACTTC. Amino acids: CASSQERRGHYEQYF.